The next 23 T cell receptor beta chains were all read from a single sample in a study of early T cells in non-severe SARS-CoV-2 infection. A single record per CDR3 protein comes from TCRdb applying MiXCR to the 5' RACE reads. The profile shows over 45,000 distinct CDR3 sequences, around 7% of them singletons. The starting material was whole blood, obtained at baseline. These receptors all stem from an adult who was a healthcare worker with PCR-confirmed SARS-CoV-2 infection or an uninfected control (not recorded which).

This clonotype was seen at least ten times. The V and J genes are TRBV15 and TRBJ2-7, with D possibly TRBD2 on 6 matching bases. The germline V gene encodes CDR1 LNHNV and CDR2 YYDKDF (reference sequence). This CDR3 contains 16 residues. The ends were cut back, 3 bases at V and 1 base at J, with 16 bases in the middle. The CDR3 DNA reads TGTGCCACCAGCAGCCAGCCCGGGGGTTCTTCCTACGAGCAGTACTTC. This translates into CATSSQPGGSSYEQYF.

This clonotype was detected a few times. The genes are TRBV5-1 and TRBJ1-1; no reliable D call. The CDR3 length is 13 residues. V was shortened by 3 bases and J by 0 bases, with 6 bases between the two germline ends. Looked up from germline, CDR1 is SGHRS and CDR2 is YFSETQ. In DNA, the CDR3 is TGCGCCAGCAGCTCAACACTGAACACTGAAGCTTTCTTT. Its protein is CASSSTLNTEAFF.

V usage is TRBV7-2 and J usage is TRBJ1-2, with unresolved D. Per germline, CDR1 SGHTA and CDR2 FQGNSA. The length of the CDR3 is 13 residues. Trimming pared 0 bases from V and 6 bases from J, leaving 8 bases between. The CDR3 reads CASSLAPGDGYTF. The DNA of the CDR3 is TGTGCCAGCAGCTTAGCGCCCGGGGATGGCTACACCTTC.

In its sample, this clonotype was seen many times. The V gene is TRBV20-1, the J gene TRBJ1-5; D possibly corresponds to TRBD1 (6 bases). V lost 0 bases to trimming and J lost 0 bases, with 12 bases between them. The CDR3 runs to 16 residues. CDR1 and CDR2 from the germline V gene are DFQATT and SNEGSKA (reference sequence). As DNA, the CDR3 is TGCAGTGCTAGAGATTCGAGGGGGTCTAGCAATCAGCCCCAGCATTTT. It encodes CSARDSRGSSNQPQHF.

This clonotype was seen a handful of times. This chain connects TRBV10-1 to TRBJ2-3; D is possibly TRBD1 or TRBD2 (5 bases each). From germline, CDR1 is WNHNN and CDR2 SYGVQD (reference sequence). CDR3 length: 18 amino acids. V lost 6 bases and J lost 1, with 23 bases in between. CDR3 protein: CASSPGPTGRHGTDTQYF. In DNA form, the CDR3 reads TGCGCCAGCAGCCCGGGACCCACTGGACGGCATGGCACAGATACGCAGTATTTT.

This clonotype was detected ten times or more. The CDR3 loop reads CSAPVYENEQFF. Written as DNA, the CDR3 is TGCAGTGCTCCCGTATACGAGAATGAGCAGTTCTTC. The genes are TRBV20-1 and TRBJ2-1; D is ambiguous. The CDR3 is 12 amino acids. With 5 bases removed from V and 7 bases from J, the gap between germline ends came to 12 bases. From germline, CDR1 is DFQATT and CDR2 SNEGSKA (reference sequence).

This clonotype was recorded many times. The chain uses TRBV27 and TRBJ1-2, with 7 bases lining up with TRBD1. CDR1 is MNHEY and CDR2 is SMNVEV in the germline V gene (reference sequence). Trimming removed 5 bases from V and 4 bases from J; junction bases left unmatched: 10. The CDR3 is 15 residues long. CDR3 sequence (DNA): TGTGCCAGCAGTCAATTGACAGGGACGGTCTATGGCTACACCTTC. Its translation: CASSQLTGTVYGYTF.

This clonotype was detected only a few times. This chain uses TRBV19 with TRBJ2-3, with a tentative D call TRBD2 (5 bases). This CDR3 is 14 amino acids long. CDR1 and CDR2 (germline): LNHDA, SQIVND (reference sequence). Trimming took off 3 bases at V and 1 base at J, with 8 bases between the two ends. The CDR3 here is CASSILGGTDTQYF. The CDR3 nucleotides read TGTGCCAGTAGTATTCTGGGAGGCACAGATACGCAGTATTTT. Supplemented by reference TRBV19 and TRBJ2-3, the full variable domain reads DGGITQSPKYLFRKEGQNVTLSCEQNLNHDAMYWYRQDPGQGLRLIYYSQIVNDFQKGDIAEGYSVSREKKESFPLTVTSAQKNPTAFYLCASSILGGTDTQYFGPGTRLTVL.

This clonotype was detected many times. The chain employs TRBV18 and TRBJ1-1, with 8 bases that match TRBD1. V shed 0 bases and J 2 bases; nucleotides not matched to a gene: 2. Germline V gene sequence: CDR1 KGHSH, CDR2 LQKENI. This CDR3 region has 15 residues. CDR3 protein: CASSPPDRANTEAFF. The CDR3 DNA is TGTGCCAGCTCACCACCGGACAGGGCTAACACTGAAGCTTTCTTT. Full variable domain (outside the CDR3, taken from reference TRBV18 and TRBJ1-1): NAGVMQNPRHLVRRRGQEARLRCSPMKGHSHVYWYRQLPEEGLKFMVYLQKENIIDESGMPKERFSAEFPKEGPSILRIQQVVRGDSAAYFCASSPPDRANTEAFFGQGTRLTVV.

In this sample, this clonotype turned up many times. CDR3 bases: TGTGCCATCAGTGAAGTTAAAAGGACCGGGGAGCTGTTTTTT. Translation: CAISEVKRTGELFF. The rearrangement joins TRBV10-3 to TRBJ2-2; no clear D. Trimming took off 3 bases at V and 5 bases at J, with 10 bases between the two ends. The CDR3 contains 14 residues. Germline lookup yields CDR1 ENHRY and CDR2 SYGVKD.

This clonotype is categorized as medium-sized. The chain recombines TRBV4-3 with TRBJ2-1; D might be TRBD1 or TRBD2, each matching 6 bases. Looked up from germline, CDR1 is LGHNA and CDR2 is YSLEER. The CDR3 has 14 amino acids. The V and J ends lost 1 base and 4 bases respectively, with 8 bases between them. The CDR3 sequence is CASSQAGAYNEQFF. The CDR3 DNA follows: TGCGCCAGCAGCCAAGCGGGGGCTTACAATGAGCAGTTCTTC.

J is TRBJ1-2 and V is TRBV15, with a weak D call TRBD1 (6 bases). Germline V gene sequence: CDR1 LNHNV, CDR2 YYDKDF (reference sequence). The germline V and J ends were trimmed by 5 bases and 7 bases, with 20 bases remaining between them. This CDR3 is 15 amino acids long. The CDR3 loop is CATSFPGHRSPGYTF. CDR3 sequence (DNA): TGTGCCACCAGCTTTCCGGGACACCGATCCCCTGGCTACACCTTC.

V gene TRBV12-3 or TRBV12-4 combines with J gene TRBJ2-3; 9 bases align to TRBD1. With 6 bases clipped from V and 6 bases from J, the junction kept 7 bases outside the gene matches. The CDR3 contains 14 residues. CDR3 loop: CASSRGQGLDTQYF. The CDR3 DNA follows: TGTGCCAGCAGCCGAGGACAGGGGTTGGATACGCAGTATTTT.

In its sample, this clonotype was seen many times. J is TRBJ1-4 and V is TRBV10-2; TRBD1 might be the D (5 bases). Trimming removed 9 bases at V and 6 bases at J, with 11 bases between. CDR1 is WSHSY and CDR2 is SAAADI in the germline V gene. This CDR3 contains 12 residues. The CDR3 here is CASGQGYEKLFF. The DNA of the CDR3 is TGCGCCAGTGGGCAGGGATATGAAAAACTGTTTTTT.

This clonotype has more than one count but fewer than ten. The chain combines TRBV18 with TRBJ2-1, with a possible D match to TRBD1 (6 bases). This CDR3 has 15 amino acids. CDR1 and CDR2 (germline): KGHSH, LQKENI. V dropped 0 bases and J dropped 7 bases, with 13 bases sitting between them. The CDR3 protein is CASSPPSGVSNEQFF. The CDR3 bases are TGTGCCAGCTCACCACCGTCAGGGGTCTCAAATGAGCAGTTCTTC. Combining the CDR3 with reference TRBV18 and TRBJ2-1 gives the whole variable domain NAGVMQNPRHLVRRRGQEARLRCSPMKGHSHVYWYRQLPEEGLKFMVYLQKENIIDESGMPKERFSAEFPKEGPSILRIQQVVRGDSAAYFCASSPPSGVSNEQFFGPGTRLTVL.

This clonotype has ten or more counts. The V gene is TRBV12-3 or TRBV12-4, the J gene TRBJ1-3; TRBD1 aligns across 8 bases. Trimming at V came to 6 bases and at J to 4 bases, leaving 2 bases not matched to a gene. The CDR3 is 13 amino acids. In nucleotides, the CDR3 is TGTGCCAGCAGGACAGGGGCGGGAAACACCATATATTTT. Amino acid sequence: CASRTGAGNTIYF.

Only a few counts were recorded for this clonotype. The CDR3 sequence is CASSYSPELFF. The CDR3 DNA follows: TGTGCCAGCAGCTACAGCCCGGAGCTGTTTTTT. This chain joins TRBV6-2 or TRBV6-3 and TRBJ2-2; D call uncertain. Per the germline V gene, CDR1 is MNHEY and CDR2 is SVGEGT. This CDR3 is 11 amino acids long. V lost 6 bases and J lost 10, with 9 bases in between.

This clonotype was counted ten times or more. The chain employs TRBV7-9 and TRBJ2-5, with 10 bases that match TRBD1. V was pared by 3 bases and J by 4 bases, with 5 bases of the junction left unmatched. CDR1 and CDR2 from the germline V gene are SEHNR and FQNEAQ (reference sequence). This CDR3 comprises 15 residues. The CDR3 sequence is CASSLRDRGGETQYF. In DNA, the CDR3 is TGTGCCAGCAGCTTGCGGGACAGGGGAGGAGAGACCCAGTACTTC.

This clonotype has a count of ten or more. This chain connects TRBV25-1 to TRBJ2-2; D gene ambiguous. Germline CDR1 MGHDK, CDR2 SYGVNS. Trimming pared 3 bases from V and 4 bases from J, leaving 9 bases between. CDR3 length equals 14 residues. The CDR3 DNA reads as TGTGCCAGCAGTGATCCGGGTCTCACCGGGGAGCTGTTTTTT. Translation gives CASSDPGLTGELFF.

The chain uses TRBV3-1 and TRBJ2-1; 7 bases line up with TRBD2. After removal of 4 bases from V and 7 bases from J, the junction contained 4 bases not matched to a gene. CDR3 length: 13 residues. From germline, CDR1 is LGHDT and CDR2 YNNKEL (reference sequence). CDR3 sequence: CASSRRGINEQFF. CDR3 in DNA: TGTGCCAGCAGCCGGCGGGGGATAAATGAGCAGTTCTTC.

This clonotype was observed a handful of times. V is TRBV20-1 and J is TRBJ2-7, with 7 bases aligning to TRBD1. CDR3 length equals 14 residues. Losses at the gene ends were 5 bases for V and 3 bases for J; bases not matched to a gene: 10. Germline loops: CDR1 DFQATT, CDR2 SNEGSKA (reference sequence). Written as DNA, the CDR3 is TGCAGTGCTCCAACCGGGACAGTGTACTACGAGCAGTACTTC. Its protein product is CSAPTGTVYYEQYF.

This clonotype was counted ten times or more. The rearrangement uses TRBV28 and TRBJ2-7, with TRBD1 as a possible D gene (6 bases). V lost 6 bases to trimming and J lost 6 bases, with 15 bases between them. This CDR3 is 13 amino acids long. Germline V gene data show CDR1 as MDHEN and CDR2 as SYDVKM. DNA of the CDR3: TGTGCCAGCAGACGAAGCACCAGGGGCGAGCAGTACTTC. This encodes CASRRSTRGEQYF.

This clonotype appeared many times. In DNA form, the CDR3 reads TGTGCCAGTAGGGGTACTGGGGCCAACGTCCTGACTTTC. As protein: CASRGTGANVLTF. The V gene is TRBV19, the J gene TRBJ2-6; D not certain. The CDR3 is 13 amino acids. Deletions cut 6 bases from V and 2 bases from J, with 5 bases between. CDR1 is LNHDA and CDR2 is SQIVND in the germline V gene (reference sequence).